What follows is one TCR beta chain and its context. Its antigen specificity is not known. One base away there is no much larger clone; base qualities are not given. Preparation of the library involved the immunoSEQ multiplex PCR assay. The source is immuneACCESS, and TCRdb retained only in-frame sequences with V and J called. Part of the clones is not carried over; for the studies checked, unresolved V genes explain less than half of this, and the remainder is unexplained. For this sample the table gives some 87,000 clones, of which 97% were detected only once. 0.15% to 0.2% of the sample is taken by the ten largest. Taken from cysteine to phenylalanine, the CDR3 has 13 residues. Only the CDR3 portion is preserved as DNA: 39 bases, with reading frame beginning at the first base. Deletion took 6 bases off V and 2 bases off J, with a span of 5 bases between the germline ends. CDR1 is given as MGHDK and CDR2 as SYGVNS, both from the germline V gene.

This sample was taken from a study of technical replicates of blood from several donors (dated by TCRdb to about 2017). Sequenced: T cells isolated from PBMCs. The sequence derives from a human donor in good health. The sequence joins TRBV25-1 to TRBJ2-6, with the D gene too uncertain to name. The DNA is TGTGCCAGCAGCTTAGCTGGGGCCAACGTCCTGACTTTC. Its coded protein is CASSLAGANVLTF.